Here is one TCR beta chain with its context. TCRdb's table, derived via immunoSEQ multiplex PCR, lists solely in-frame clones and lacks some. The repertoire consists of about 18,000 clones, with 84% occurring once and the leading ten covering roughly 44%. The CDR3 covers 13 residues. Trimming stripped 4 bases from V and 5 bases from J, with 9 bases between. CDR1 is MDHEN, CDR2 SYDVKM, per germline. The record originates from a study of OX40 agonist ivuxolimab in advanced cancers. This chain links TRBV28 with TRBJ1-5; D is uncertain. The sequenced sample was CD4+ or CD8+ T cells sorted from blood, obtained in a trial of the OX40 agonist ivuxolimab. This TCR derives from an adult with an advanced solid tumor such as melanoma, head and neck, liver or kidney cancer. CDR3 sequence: CASSYTFYQPQHF. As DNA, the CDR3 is TGTGCCAGCAGTTACACGTTTTATCAGCCCCAGCATTTT.